This T cell receptor (beta chain) was identified during a study of response to subunit inactivated influenza vaccine (dated by TCRdb to about 2018). Regarding the study in general: The study used deep quantitative T cell receptor repertoire profiling to track responses to a trivalent subunit inactivated influenza vaccine. General conclusions and limits of the study: The authors proposed that each seasonal influenza vaccination may bring in only a limited number of new T cells.

Details on this clonotype: Its antigen is currently not known. Per-base quality was not reported, and no clone a single base away is much larger than it.

V drops 7 bases and J drops 3 bases, leaving 15 bases in between. The germline V gene supplies CDR1 SQVTM and CDR2 ANQGSEA. The CDR3 covers 13 residues, taking in both the cysteine and the phenylalanine. Only the CDR3 DNA is retained, 39 bases long and in frame from the first base. Library preparation used RT-PCR. The sequencer was an Illumina HiSeq 2500. The raw public data were reprocessed by TCRdb itself: fastp quality trimming at Q25, MiXCR clonotype calling, in-frame beta chains only. Under each unique CDR3 protein, matching rows form one entry showing the most common genes and DNA. This sample is represented by hundreds of thousands of distinct CDR3 sequences; around a sixth of them were singletons. The biggest ten clones account for about a tenth of the sample.

The sequence came from a man aged 45-65 years who received an inactivated influenza vaccine. Donor details come from another sample of the same person, matched by shared clones. The specimen was PBMCs from blood, collected around 5 days after vaccination. The rearrangement combines TRBV29-1 with TRBJ1-2; the D segment cannot be called with confidence. The DNA is TGCAGCGCTGATACGGGAGGCGACTATGGCTACACCTTC. Translated, it reads CSADTGGDYGYTF.